This entry concerns a single TCR beta chain. Its antigen is as yet unknown. This entry belongs to a study of shared clonotypes between healthy human individuals. Points from the study as a whole: Expectations were that clonotype sharing among donors would be affected by sequencing depth. Non-shared clonotypes had lower generation probabilities than those shared by all four donors.

The assay was immunoSEQ multiplex PCR, and TCRdb's table has in-frame clones only and misses some. Here the sample spans about 1.4 million clones, roughly 97% being singletons. Trimming shortened V by 4 bases and J by 4 bases, and 16 bases separated the two germline ends. The CDR3 has 15 residues. Germline CDR1 is SGHDT and CDR2 is YYEEEE. Sequencing was carried out using naive CD4+ T cells sorted from blood. The subset denotes: CD45RA+ positively selected. The chain employs TRBV5-6 and TRBJ2-3; D might be TRBD1 (6 bases). The source of this sequence is a man younger than 45 in good health. This CDR3 reads CASSPKYRDADTQYF. The DNA of the CDR3 is TGTGCCAGCAGCCCCAAATACAGGGATGCAGATACGCAGTATTTT.